This T cell receptor beta chain was sequenced for a study of CD8 T cells in ankylosing spondylitis (dated 2017 in TCRdb). Context from the whole study: The study profiled T cell receptor beta repertoires in healthy donors and ankylosing spondylitis patients to find disease-linked TCR variants. The full study cohort comprised about 25 ankylosing spondylitis patients and 85 to 120 healthy donors. Peripheral blood was sampled, and synovial fluid was additionally collected from ankylosing spondylitis patients.

Overall study results and their limits: According to the report, matched synovial fluid samples from ankylosing spondylitis patients were significantly enriched for the disease-linked clones. Blood from ankylosing spondylitis patients appeared to be characterized by a TCR beta motif composed of several highly homologous amino acid variants. Some motif variants were previously reported in synovial fluid and blood of reactive arthritis patients, suggesting common disease-initiation mechanisms. In peripheral blood, the disease-linked clones were found at relatively low frequencies and had a CD8+ phenotype.

V is clipped by 6 bases and J by 4 bases, and the sequence between their germline boundaries is 12 bases long. Counted from cysteine to phenylalanine, this CDR3 has 12 amino acids. The kept DNA is CDR3 alone, 36 bases in frame from the first base. The germline V gene yields SQVTM for CDR1 and ANQGSEA for CDR2. As to this clonotype: Its specific antigen is unknown. Per-base qualities were not stored, and no clone one base away is much larger.

Sequencing was carried out with an Illumina HiSeq 2500. Quantitative 5'-RACE with molecular barcodes was used to prepare TCR beta libraries. In the authors' own workflow: To identify disease-linked TCR variants, a new computational method was used, one built on a probabilistic model of VDJ rearrangement. The public sequencing data were trimmed at Q25 with fastp and processed into clonotypes with MiXCR by TCRdb, which kept only in-frame beta chains. CDR3 protein sequences are deduplicated, and each keeps its most common genes and DNA. TCRdb's processing, not the authors', yielded these V and J calls. This sample gives over 700,000 distinct CDR3 sequences in total; around 20% of them show up just once. 19% of the sample is held by the ten biggest clonotypes.

Sequencing was done on a sample of blood, either unsorted or a sorted T cell fraction (not recorded which). Recombination joined TRBV29-1 with TRBJ2-5; there is no confident call for the D gene. The sequence came from a male donor with ankylosing spondylitis. The DNA reads TGCAGCGTGGCCGAAGGGTCAGAGACCCAGTACTTC. Translated, this gives CSVAEGSETQYF.